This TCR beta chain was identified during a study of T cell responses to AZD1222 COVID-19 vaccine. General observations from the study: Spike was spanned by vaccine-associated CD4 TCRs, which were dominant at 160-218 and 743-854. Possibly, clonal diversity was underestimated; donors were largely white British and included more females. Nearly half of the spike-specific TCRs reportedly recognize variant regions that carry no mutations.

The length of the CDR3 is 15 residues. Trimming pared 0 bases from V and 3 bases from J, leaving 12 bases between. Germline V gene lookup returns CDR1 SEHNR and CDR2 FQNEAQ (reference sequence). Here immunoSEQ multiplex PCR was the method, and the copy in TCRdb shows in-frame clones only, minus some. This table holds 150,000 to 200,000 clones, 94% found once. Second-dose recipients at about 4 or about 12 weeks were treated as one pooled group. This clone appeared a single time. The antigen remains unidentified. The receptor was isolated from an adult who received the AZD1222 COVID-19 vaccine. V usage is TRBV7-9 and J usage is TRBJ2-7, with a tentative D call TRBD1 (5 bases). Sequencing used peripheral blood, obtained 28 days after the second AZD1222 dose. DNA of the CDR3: TGTGCCAGCAGCTTAGCCTCAGGGATGGGCTACGAGCAGTACTTC. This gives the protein CASSLASGMGYEQYF.